These 15 T cell receptor beta chains were all obtained from the same sample, sequenced in a study of T-cell reconstitution after alpha-beta-depleted transplantation in children. Molecular barcoding with unique molecular identifiers was used for the TCRbeta library. TCRdb re-analysed the PCR reads in MiXCR, keeping a single row per CDR3 protein. The sample has about 610,000 distinct CDR3 sequences; under 12% are singletons. Source: PBMCs from the stem cell graft donor, taken from the stem cell graft. The receptor set was obtained from a human donor who donated a stem cell graft to a child with acute myeloid leukemia.

This clonotype was counted only a few times. V is TRBV6-4 and J is TRBJ1-2, with unresolved D. Deletions cut 9 bases from V and 4 bases from J, with 9 bases between. Germline lookup yields CDR1 MRHNA and CDR2 SNTAGT. CDR3 length: 11 residues. The CDR3 nucleotides read TGTGCCAGACCTCCGGTCTATGGCTACACCTTC. This sequence encodes CARPPVYGYTF.

V usage is TRBV6-2 or TRBV6-3 and J usage is TRBJ2-7; D is uncertain. Per the germline V gene, CDR1 is MNHEY and CDR2 is SVGEGT. This CDR3 region has 16 residues. V shed 4 bases and J shed 3 bases, with 19 bases lying between them. The CDR3 reads CASSFPQSLPHYEQYF. In nucleotides, the CDR3 is TGTGCCAGCAGTTTCCCCCAGTCCCTTCCTCACTACGAGCAGTACTTC.

J is TRBJ2-2 and V is TRBV20-1, with a possible D match to TRBD2 (7 bases). V was pared by 2 bases and J by 6 bases, with 10 bases between. The CDR3 is 13 residues long. Germline V lookup: CDR1 DFQATT, CDR2 SNEGSKA (reference sequence). The CDR3 protein is CSARTGRAGELFF. The CDR3 bases are TGCAGTGCTAGAACAGGGAGGGCCGGGGAGCTGTTTTTT.

This clonotype has a count of ten or more. The genes are TRBV5-1 and TRBJ2-5; 12 bases match TRBD2. CDR1 and CDR2 (germline): SGHRS, YFSETQ. With 8 bases clipped from V and 2 bases from J, the junction kept 4 bases outside the gene matches. The CDR3 covers 14 residues. The CDR3 region is CASRLAGVQETQYF. CDR3 DNA: TGCGCCAGTAGACTAGCGGGAGTGCAAGAGACCCAGTACTTC.

The V call is TRBV20-1, the J call TRBJ1-1; tentative D call: TRBD1 (5 bases). V lost 6 bases to trimming and J lost 6 bases, with 23 bases between them. Germline CDR1 is DFQATT and CDR2 is SNEGSKA (reference sequence). The CDR3 contains 15 residues. CDR3 sequence: CSATDRNQPTSEAFF. The DNA for the CDR3 is TGCAGTGCAACCGACAGAAACCAACCTACCTCTGAAGCTTTCTTT.

The V call is TRBV14, the J call TRBJ2-3; TRBD2 agrees at 9 bases. The V segment lost 8 bases and the J segment 7 bases; nucleotides outside the gene matches: 10. CDR1 and CDR2 from the germline V gene are SGHDN and FVKESK. CDR3 length: 14 residues. The CDR3 here is CASGMAGGQNTQYF. The CDR3 nucleotides read TGTGCCAGCGGGATGGCGGGAGGGCAAAATACGCAGTATTTT.

The chain couples TRBV6-5 to TRBJ1-1, with a weak D call TRBD1 (6 bases). This CDR3 is built from 14 residues. Between the trimmed V and J ends, which lost 3 bases and 4 bases, there was a span of 12 bases. Germline V gives CDR1 MNHEY, CDR2 SVGAGI. As DNA, the CDR3 is TGTGCCAGCAGTTATCGAGGGGGGGCCACTGAAGCTTTCTTT. Translation: CASSYRGGATEAFF.

This clonotype was seen many times. The chain recombines TRBV7-3 with TRBJ2-2, with D possibly TRBD1 on 8 matching bases. The CDR3 covers 16 residues. V was cut by 5 bases and J by 4 bases, with 17 bases left in between. Germline V gives CDR1 SGHTA, CDR2 FQGTGA. The CDR3 is CASSPLTGEGTGELFF. The CDR3 coding sequence is TGTGCCAGCAGCCCACTGACAGGGGAGGGCACCGGGGAGCTGTTTTTT.

This chain uses TRBV10-3 with TRBJ2-7; 10 nucleotides align to TRBD1. CDR3 length: 15 amino acids. Germline assignment: CDR1 ENHRY and CDR2 SYGVKD. Germline trimming cut 3 bases from V and 3 bases from J; bases unmatched to any gene: 5. CDR3 in amino acids: CAISDPGQGFYEQYF. The CDR3 DNA follows: TGTGCCATCAGTGACCCGGGACAGGGGTTCTACGAGCAGTACTTC.

The gene calls are TRBV20-1 and TRBJ2-5; TRBD2 might be the D (6 bases). With 4 bases removed from V and 7 bases from J, the gap between germline ends came to 13 bases. Germline values: CDR1 DFQATT, CDR2 SNEGSKA (reference sequence). This CDR3 is built from 12 residues. Written as DNA, the CDR3 is TGCAGTGCTACTGGACCGGAGGGGACCCAGTACTTC. It is translated as CSATGPEGTQYF.

This clonotype has ten or more counts. The chain joins TRBV29-1 to TRBJ2-7, with D possibly TRBD2 on 6 matching bases. Germline V lookup: CDR1 SQVTM, CDR2 ANQGSEA. The ends were cut back, 7 bases at V and 5 bases at J, with 12 bases in the middle. The CDR3 consists of 11 residues. The CDR3 DNA reads TGCAGCGCCGGCGGCGGGGACGAGCAGTACTTC. Protein sequence: CSAGGGDEQYF.

The genes are TRBV6-5 and TRBJ2-7; 12 bases line up with TRBD2. Germline V gene lookup returns CDR1 MNHEY and CDR2 SVGAGI. The CDR3 is made up of 16 amino acids. V trimming: 2 bases; J trimming: 3 bases; junction bases outside the gene matches: 5. The DNA of the CDR3 is TGTGCCAGCAGTTACCTTGGACTAGCGGGAAACTACGAGCAGTACTTC. Protein sequence: CASSYLGLAGNYEQYF.

This clonotype has only a few counts. The chain couples TRBV7-2 to TRBJ2-3, with a tentative D call TRBD1 (6 bases). CDR3 size: 15 residues. V shed 3 bases and J shed 3 bases, with 13 bases lying between them. The V gene's germline CDR1 is SGHTA and CDR2 FQGNSA. The DNA for the CDR3 is TGTGCCAGCAGCTTTGAACAGGGCTGGACAGATACGCAGTATTTT. This sequence encodes CASSFEQGWTDTQYF.

This clonotype was seen more than once but under ten times. The V gene is TRBV28, the J gene TRBJ1-1, with D maybe TRBD1 (5 bases). From germline, CDR1 is MDHEN and CDR2 SYDVKM. The CDR3 covers 15 residues. V was trimmed by 1 base and J by 0 bases, leaving 9 bases between them. The CDR3 region has the DNA TGTGCCAGCAGTTTATCCGGGGGATTGAACACTGAAGCTTTCTTT. Translated, it gives CASSLSGGLNTEAFF.

Ten or more counts support this clonotype. The chain recombines TRBV27 with TRBJ2-7, with no clear D. Trimming took off 2 bases at V and 0 bases at J, with 8 bases between the two ends. CDR1 is MNHEY and CDR2 is SMNVEV in the germline V gene (reference sequence). The CDR3 totals 14 residues. Here the CDR3 reads CASSLAWSSYEQYF. The CDR3 nucleotides are TGTGCCAGCAGTTTAGCTTGGAGCTCCTACGAGCAGTACTTC.